The clone carrying this T cell receptor (beta chain) was found once. Its cognate antigen is unknown. The sample is drawn from a study of chemoradiotherapy in HPV16-positive cancers. Study overall: Candidate HPV-specific T-cell clones and common TCR motifs came from functional assays in two HPV16-positive patients.

This CDR3 comprises 15 residues. Deletions cut 1 base from V and 6 bases from J, with 17 bases between. The germline gives CDR1 SGHKS, CDR2 YYEKEE (reference sequence). Assay: immunoSEQ multiplex PCR; the TCRdb copy retains only in-frame clones and omits some. In the table there are 9,500 to 15,000 clones, roughly 90% of which are singletons. Study conclusions and caveats: Only a couple of HPV16-positive patients supplied the functional HPV-specificity definition. Non-HPV-specific T cells did not expand in tumors during treatment, whereas candidate HPV-specific clones and E7-related motifs did.

This sample comprised blood, obtained from a patient who underwent chemoradiotherapy. The sequence was collected from a human donor with HPV-associated anogenital cancer. The chain has TRBV5-5 and TRBJ2-7, with a tentative D call TRBD1 (6 bases). The DNA of the CDR3 is TGTGCCAGCAGCTTGCTTACAGGGATAATTCTCGAGCAGTACTTC. The encoded protein is CASSLLTGIILEQYF.